These T cell receptor beta chains were read from a single sample in a study of cytomegalovirus exposure and HLA in healthy donors. Generated by immunoSEQ multiplex PCR, the TCRdb table keeps only in-frame clones and is missing some. The data contain about 68,000 clones, about 90% of them singletons. Material: PBMCs. The receptors derive from a man aged 18 to 35 in good health and CMV-seronegative. The CDR3 runs from the conserved cysteine through the conserved F or W. D genes are given only for firm matches. Only part of the rows carry a size: once, few, many, or a class if the clone is expanded.

>TRBJ2-5|once|TRBD1|TRBV5-8
CASSLGQGGQETQYF
TGTGCCAGCAGCTTGGGACAGGGGGGTCAAGAGACCCAGTACTTC
>TRBJ2-7|.|.|TRBV28
CASSSTVYEQYF
TGTGCCAGCAGTTCGACAGTCTACGAGCAGTACTTC
>TRBJ2-5|.|TRBD2|TRBV29-1
CSVGLAGGQETQYF
TGCAGCGTGGGACTAGCGGGAGGACAAGAGACCCAGTACTTC
>TRBJ2-7|.|TRBD2|TRBV5-5
CASSRTSGYSYEQYF
TGTGCCAGCAGCCGGACTAGCGGATACTCCTACGAGCAGTACTTC
>TRBJ2-2|.|.|TRBV11-3
CASSPQPGVASGELFF
TGTGCCAGCAGCCCCCAGCCGGGAGTAGCAAGCGGGGAGCTGTTTTTT
>TRBJ2-7|once|TRBD1|TRBV15
CATSRDKGAYPHEQYF
TGTGCCACCAGCAGAGATAAGGGGGCGTACCCCCACGAGCAGTACTTC
>TRBJ2-7|once|TRBD1|TRBV6-4
CASSEGTGSYEQYF
TGTGCCAGCAGTGAGGGGACAGGCTCCTACGAGCAGTACTTC
>TRBJ1-2|.|TRBD1|TRBV12-5
CASGSTGTGGMDGYTF
TGTGCTAGTGGTTCGACCGGGACAGGGGGCATGGATGGCTACACCTTC
>TRBJ2-1|.|TRBD2|TRBV30
CAWKLGGSSYNEQFF
TGTGCCTGGAAGTTGGGGGGGAGCTCCTACAATGAGCAGTTCTTC
>TRBJ2-1|once|TRBD2|TRBV9
CASSAVTLSGRRNEQFF
TGTGCCAGCAGCGCCGTGACCCTCAGCGGGAGAAGGAATGAGCAGTTCTTC
>TRBJ1-1|.|.|TRBV28
CASSTIGEDFGTEAFF
TGTGCCAGCAGTACCATAGGGGAGGATTTTGGAACTGAAGCTTTCTTT
>TRBJ2-5|.|TRBD2|TRBV11-2
CASSWGGEGSQETQYF
TGTGCCAGCAGCTGGGGAGGGGAAGGGAGTCAAGAGACCCAGTACTTC
>TRBJ1-5|.|TRBD1|TRBV28
CASSYSGTGITDQPQHF
TGTGCCAGCAGTTACTCCGGGACAGGCATAACTGATCAGCCCCAGCATTTT
>TRBJ2-1|.|.|TRBV11-2
CASSLEVGSEQFF
TGTGCCAGCAGCTTAGAGGTTGGTAGTGAGCAGTTCTTC
>TRBJ2-3|.|.|TRBV4-2
CASSQETSTDTQYF
TGTGCCAGCAGCCAAGAGACAAGCACAGATACGCAGTATTTT
>TRBJ1-1|.|.|TRBV29-1
CSVRAVVAFF
TGCAGCGTGCGCGCGGTAGTAGCTTTCTTT
>TRBJ2-7|.|.|TRBV5-6
CASSLRRGEQYF
TGTGCCAGCAGCCTGAGACGAGGCGAGCAGTACTTC
>TRBJ1-2|.|.|TRBV19
CASSPQPGIYGYTF
TGTGCCAGTAGTCCGCAACCAGGGATATATGGCTACACCTTC
>TRBJ2-3|.|TRBD2|TRBV5-4
CASSGGTSGTDTQYF
TGTGCCAGCAGCGGCGGGACTAGCGGTACAGATACGCAGTATTTT
>TRBJ2-1|.|TRBD2|TRBV13
CASSLKGLAGGSSYNEQFF
TGTGCCAGCAGCTTAAAGGGACTAGCGGGAGGGTCATCCTACAATGAGCAGTTCTTC
>TRBJ2-7|.|.|TRBV4-3
CASRENVRTYEQYF
TGCGCCAGCAGAGAGAATGTGAGGACCTACGAGCAGTACTTC
>TRBJ2-1|.|TRBD1|TRBV15
CATSRAWGQGGFEQFF
TGTGCCACCAGCAGAGCGTGGGGACAGGGAGGGTTCGAGCAGTTCTTC
>TRBJ2-7|.|TRBD2|TRBV4-2
CASSQDESGTIYEQYF
TGTGCCAGCAGCCAAGACGAGAGCGGGACTATCTACGAGCAGTACTTC
>TRBJ1-5|.|.|TRBV19
CASSITGQAAYNQPQHF
TGTGCCAGTAGTATAACAGGCCAGGCCGCTTACAATCAGCCCCAGCATTTT
>TRBJ2-3|.|TRBD2|TRBV4-3
CASSQYSGSTDTQYF
TGCGCCAGCAGCCAATATAGCGGGAGCACAGATACGCAGTATTTT
>TRBJ2-3|.|.|TRBV5-6
CASSPPLGQGYTDTQYF
TGTGCCAGCAGCCCGCCCTTAGGACAAGGGTACACAGATACGCAGTATTTT
>TRBJ2-3|.|TRBD2|TRBV30
CAHTRLAGYLDTQYF
TGTGCCCATACGCGACTAGCGGGATATCTGGATACGCAGTATTTT
>TRBJ2-7|.|TRBD1|TRBV6-5
CASRAGTGFYEQYF
TGTGCCAGCAGGGCCGGGACAGGATTCTACGAGCAGTACTTC
>TRBJ1-2|.|TRBD1|TRBV5-1
CASTRDRGLGSDGYTF
TGCGCCAGCACCCGGGACAGGGGCTTAGGGTCGGATGGCTACACCTTC
>TRBJ2-2|.|TRBD2|TRBV5-1
CASTRMLAGKTDTGELFF
TGCGCCAGCACCAGGATGCTAGCGGGAAAAACTGACACCGGGGAGCTGTTTTTT
>TRBJ1-1|once|.|TRBV29-1
CSVEMREDTEAFF
TGCAGCGTTGAAATGAGGGAAGACACTGAAGCTTTCTTT
>TRBJ2-3|.|TRBD2|TRBV5-4
CASSSVAGGGDTQYF
TGTGCCAGCAGCTCCGTAGCGGGAGGGGGCGATACGCAGTATTTT
>TRBJ2-3|.|.|TRBV29-1
CSVSPTDTQYF
TGCAGCGTCTCCCCCACAGATACGCAGTATTTT